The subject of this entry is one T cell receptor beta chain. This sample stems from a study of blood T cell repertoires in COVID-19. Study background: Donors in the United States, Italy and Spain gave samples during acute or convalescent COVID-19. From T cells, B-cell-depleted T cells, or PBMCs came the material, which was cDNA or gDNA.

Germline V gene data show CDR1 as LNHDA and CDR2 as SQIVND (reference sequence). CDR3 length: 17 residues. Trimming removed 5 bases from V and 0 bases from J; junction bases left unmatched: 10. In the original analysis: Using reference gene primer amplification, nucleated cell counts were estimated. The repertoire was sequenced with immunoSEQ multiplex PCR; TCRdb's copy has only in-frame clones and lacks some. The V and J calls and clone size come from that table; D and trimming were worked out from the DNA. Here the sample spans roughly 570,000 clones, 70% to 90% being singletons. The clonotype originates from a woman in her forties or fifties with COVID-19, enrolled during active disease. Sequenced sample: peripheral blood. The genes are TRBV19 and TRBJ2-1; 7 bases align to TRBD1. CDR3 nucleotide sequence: TGTGCCAGTAGTCCTGGGACAGCTAAGCCCTCCTACAATGAGCAGTTCTTC. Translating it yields CASSPGTAKPSYNEQFF.